Listed below are T cell receptor beta chains from one sample, sequenced in a study of T-cell reconstitution after alpha-beta-depleted transplantation in children. TCRdb re-analysed the PCR reads in MiXCR, keeping a single row per CDR3 protein. The sample holds hundreds of thousands of distinct CDR3 sequences; around 13% are singletons and the top ten take 0.79%. Sample: PBMCs, taken before TCRalphabeta/CD19-depleted stem cell transplant. Every receptor here comes from a girl aged 2 to 9 with congenital amegakaryocytic thrombocytopenia, due to receive a stem cell transplant. Both conserved end residues are part of each CDR3. A D gene is named only where the DNA matches it firmly. The listing skips clone size in some rows; elsewhere it reads once, few, many or a size class.

CDR3nt: TGTGCCAGCAGTGAGTGGGGAATAGGCATTCAGTACTTC
CDR3aa: CASSEWGIGIQYF
d_gene: -
j_gene: TRBJ2-4
abundance: -
v_gene: TRBV25-1

CDR3nt: TGTGCCAGCAGTTTGATTTCGGCGGGGGGCGAGCAGTACTTC
CDR3aa: CASSLISAGGEQYF
d_gene: TRBD2
j_gene: TRBJ2-7
abundance: few
v_gene: TRBV12-3/TRBV12-4

CDR3nt: TGCGCCAGCAGCTTGGGGGGGACCAAGAACACTGAAGCTTTCTTT
CDR3aa: CASSLGGTKNTEAFF
d_gene: -
j_gene: TRBJ1-1
abundance: -
v_gene: TRBV5-1

CDR3nt: TGTGCCTGGAGTGTAGGTTATGCGGGTAGCACAGATACGCAGTATTTT
CDR3aa: CAWSVGYAGSTDTQYF
d_gene: -
j_gene: TRBJ2-3
abundance: -
v_gene: TRBV30

CDR3nt: TGCAGTGCTAGTGGATCCAAATCTAACTATGGCTACACCTTC
CDR3aa: CSASGSKSNYGYTF
d_gene: -
j_gene: TRBJ1-2
abundance: many
v_gene: TRBV20-1

CDR3nt: TGTGCCAGCAGTGAGGTGGGGGGTGAGCAGTTCTTC
CDR3aa: CASSEVGGEQFF
d_gene: -
j_gene: TRBJ2-1
abundance: few
v_gene: TRBV2

CDR3nt: TGTGCCAGACCGGACAGGGCCTATAATTCACCCCTCCACTTT
CDR3aa: CARPDRAYNSPLHF
d_gene: TRBD1
j_gene: TRBJ1-6
abundance: few
v_gene: TRBV19

CDR3nt: TGCAGTGCTTCGAATAGCGGGTACAATGAGCAGTTCTTC
CDR3aa: CSASNSGYNEQFF
d_gene: TRBD2
j_gene: TRBJ2-1
abundance: many
v_gene: TRBV20-1

CDR3nt: TGCGCCAGCAGCCAAATTGCGAATGAGCAGTTCTTC
CDR3aa: CASSQIANEQFF
d_gene: -
j_gene: TRBJ2-1
abundance: many
v_gene: TRBV4-1

CDR3nt: TGCGCCAGCAGCCAAGAAGGACAGGGGGCACGGAATGAGCAGTTCTTC
CDR3aa: CASSQEGQGARNEQFF
d_gene: TRBD1
j_gene: TRBJ2-1
abundance: -
v_gene: TRBV4-1

CDR3nt: TGTGCCATCTTGGTCTCTGGGGCCAACGTCCTGACTTTC
CDR3aa: CAILVSGANVLTF
d_gene: -
j_gene: TRBJ2-6
abundance: few
v_gene: TRBV10-3

CDR3nt: TGTGCCACCAGTGATTATGGCTACACCTTC
CDR3aa: CATSDYGYTF
d_gene: -
j_gene: TRBJ1-2
abundance: many
v_gene: TRBV24-1

CDR3nt: TGTGCCAGCAGCTCCGAGGGGGTCAATCAGCCCCAGCATTTT
CDR3aa: CASSSEGVNQPQHF
d_gene: -
j_gene: TRBJ1-5
abundance: -
v_gene: TRBV7-9

CDR3nt: TGTGCCAGCAGCTTATTGGGGGCCAAATACTTC
CDR3aa: CASSLLGAKYF
d_gene: -
j_gene: TRBJ2-7
abundance: few
v_gene: TRBV7-9

CDR3nt: TGTGCCAGCAGCCAATCTGAGGACTACGAGCAGTACTTC
CDR3aa: CASSQSEDYEQYF
d_gene: -
j_gene: TRBJ2-7
abundance: few
v_gene: TRBV14

CDR3nt: TGTGCCAGCAGCATCACGGCAGGGGTCCTGTCCTACGAGCAGTACTTC
CDR3aa: CASSITAGVLSYEQYF
d_gene: -
j_gene: TRBJ2-7
abundance: -
v_gene: TRBV11-2

CDR3nt: TGTGCCAGCGGGTTCTACAATGAGCAGTTCTTC
CDR3aa: CASGFYNEQFF
d_gene: -
j_gene: TRBJ2-1
abundance: few
v_gene: TRBV9

CDR3nt: TGTGCCAGCAGTGAATTGGTAGAGGGCGGGAATGAGCAGTTCTTC
CDR3aa: CASSELVEGGNEQFF
d_gene: -
j_gene: TRBJ2-1
abundance: few
v_gene: TRBV6-1

CDR3nt: TGTGCCAGCAGTTTAGGCGGACTAGATCGGGAGCTGTTTTTT
CDR3aa: CASSLGGLDRELFF
d_gene: TRBD2
j_gene: TRBJ2-2
abundance: many
v_gene: TRBV12-3/TRBV12-4

CDR3nt: TGCGCCAGCAGCCTATCGTCCTTTCTTGAGCAGTTCTTC
CDR3aa: CASSLSSFLEQFF
d_gene: -
j_gene: TRBJ2-1
abundance: many
v_gene: TRBV5-1

CDR3nt: TGTGCCACCAGTGATGGTGGGAGGGCCGGAGATGAGCAGTTCTTC
CDR3aa: CATSDGGRAGDEQFF
d_gene: TRBD2
j_gene: TRBJ2-1
abundance: -
v_gene: TRBV24-1

CDR3nt: TGTGCCAGCAGCCAAGATTTCGCGGGACTAGCGGGTGCCGGGGAGCTGTTTTTT
CDR3aa: CASSQDFAGLAGAGELFF
d_gene: TRBD2
j_gene: TRBJ2-2
abundance: few
v_gene: TRBV4-2

CDR3nt: TGTGCCAGCAGCCCCATTTATCGGAGCCCTGAAGCTTTCTTT
CDR3aa: CASSPIYRSPEAFF
d_gene: -
j_gene: TRBJ1-1
abundance: few
v_gene: TRBV3-1

CDR3nt: TGTGCCATCAGTGAGGTACAGCGGGAGTACGAGCAGTACTTC
CDR3aa: CAISEVQREYEQYF
d_gene: TRBD2
j_gene: TRBJ2-7
abundance: few
v_gene: TRBV10-3

CDR3nt: TGTGCCAGTAGTCCGCGGCTGATCAACTCCTACGAGCAGTACTTC
CDR3aa: CASSPRLINSYEQYF
d_gene: -
j_gene: TRBJ2-7
abundance: many
v_gene: TRBV19

CDR3nt: TGCAGTACCGGGGGGGGCCGCACAGATACGCAGTATTTT
CDR3aa: CSTGGGRTDTQYF
d_gene: TRBD2
j_gene: TRBJ2-3
abundance: many
v_gene: TRBV20-1

CDR3nt: TGTGCCAGCAGCTCGGTCAGTTCCGGGGAGCTGTTTTTT
CDR3aa: CASSSVSSGELFF
d_gene: -
j_gene: TRBJ2-2
abundance: -
v_gene: TRBV7-3

CDR3nt: TGTGCCAGCAGTAAGAGAAGATCCTACAATGAGCAGTTCTTC
CDR3aa: CASSKRRSYNEQFF
d_gene: -
j_gene: TRBJ2-1
abundance: -
v_gene: TRBV6-1

CDR3nt: TGTGCCACCAGTGATGTGACACCCCGGGGTAACACAGATACGCAGTATTTT
CDR3aa: CATSDVTPRGNTDTQYF
d_gene: -
j_gene: TRBJ2-3
abundance: many
v_gene: TRBV24-1

CDR3nt: TGTGCCAGCAGCTTAGCGCTGGCAGGGGAGACCTTC
CDR3aa: CASSLALAGETF
d_gene: -
j_gene: TRBJ1-2
abundance: many
v_gene: TRBV7-2

CDR3nt: TGTGCCATCAGTGAGTCCACAGACTGGAACACTGAAGCTTTCTTT
CDR3aa: CAISESTDWNTEAFF
d_gene: -
j_gene: TRBJ1-1
abundance: -
v_gene: TRBV10-3

CDR3nt: TGTGCCAGCAGCGCCAACAGGGCCCCTACTCCCTACGAGCAGTACTTC
CDR3aa: CASSANRAPTPYEQYF
d_gene: -
j_gene: TRBJ2-7
abundance: few
v_gene: TRBV7-6

CDR3nt: TGCAGTGCTACCGGGACACCGTCCTACGAGCAGTACTTC
CDR3aa: CSATGTPSYEQYF
d_gene: -
j_gene: TRBJ2-7
abundance: few
v_gene: TRBV20-1

CDR3nt: TGCGCCAGCAGCTTGGATTACTCGGCGGGAGCGCCGTACAATGAGCAGTTCTTC
CDR3aa: CASSLDYSAGAPYNEQFF
d_gene: TRBD2
j_gene: TRBJ2-1
abundance: many
v_gene: TRBV5-1

CDR3nt: TGTGCCAGCGGTTCAGGGTACTCTGGGGCCAACGTCCTGACTTTC
CDR3aa: CASGSGYSGANVLTF
d_gene: -
j_gene: TRBJ2-6
abundance: -
v_gene: TRBV6-5

CDR3nt: TGTGCCAGCTACGGTACGGAGACCCAGTACTTC
CDR3aa: CASYGTETQYF
d_gene: -
j_gene: TRBJ2-5
abundance: many
v_gene: TRBV7-9

CDR3nt: TGTGCCAGCAGTTTTGGCGGGGACCTCTACGAGCAGTACTTC
CDR3aa: CASSFGGDLYEQYF
d_gene: -
j_gene: TRBJ2-7
abundance: many
v_gene: TRBV28

CDR3nt: TGCAGCGCCGGACTAGCGGTAGGCTACGAGCAGTACTTC
CDR3aa: CSAGLAVGYEQYF
d_gene: TRBD2
j_gene: TRBJ2-7
abundance: many
v_gene: TRBV29-1

CDR3nt: TGTGCCAGCAGCAAAGTCCGGGCCTGGGGGGAGCAGTACTTC
CDR3aa: CASSKVRAWGEQYF
d_gene: -
j_gene: TRBJ2-7
abundance: -
v_gene: TRBV21-1

CDR3nt: TGCGCCAGCAGCTTAACGGCCCTTCGTGGCTACACCTTC
CDR3aa: CASSLTALRGYTF
d_gene: -
j_gene: TRBJ1-2
abundance: many
v_gene: TRBV5-1

CDR3nt: TGCAGCTCTGGTGGGTACGAGCAGTACTTC
CDR3aa: CSSGGYEQYF
d_gene: -
j_gene: TRBJ2-7
abundance: -
v_gene: TRBV29-1

CDR3nt: TGTGCCAGCAGCCCATTCGGAAAAGGGGGCGTAAACCTGAACACTGAAGCTTTCTTT
CDR3aa: CASSPFGKGGVNLNTEAFF
d_gene: TRBD1
j_gene: TRBJ1-1
abundance: -
v_gene: TRBV11-2

CDR3nt: TGTGCCAGTTCAGGGGCTCGATACAATCAGCCCCAGCATTTT
CDR3aa: CASSGARYNQPQHF
d_gene: -
j_gene: TRBJ1-5
abundance: -
v_gene: TRBV2

CDR3nt: TGCAGTGCTAGAACGGGACTAGCGTACGAGCAGTACTTC
CDR3aa: CSARTGLAYEQYF
d_gene: TRBD2
j_gene: TRBJ2-7
abundance: many
v_gene: TRBV20-1

CDR3nt: TGCAGTGCTAGGCGGGAGGTCAGCACAGATACGCAGTATTTT
CDR3aa: CSARREVSTDTQYF
d_gene: TRBD2
j_gene: TRBJ2-3
abundance: many
v_gene: TRBV20-1

CDR3nt: TGTGCCAGCAGTGGGTTTAGCGGGAGGGTAAATGAGCAGTTCTTC
CDR3aa: CASSGFSGRVNEQFF
d_gene: TRBD2
j_gene: TRBJ2-1
abundance: many
v_gene: TRBV2

CDR3nt: TGTGCCAGCAGCCTATTAGCGGTTGACAATGAGCAGTTCTTC
CDR3aa: CASSLLAVDNEQFF
d_gene: -
j_gene: TRBJ2-1
abundance: -
v_gene: TRBV3-1

CDR3nt: TGTGCCAGCAGCAAACTTAGACTAGCGGTCGACAATGAGCAGTTCTTC
CDR3aa: CASSKLRLAVDNEQFF
d_gene: TRBD2
j_gene: TRBJ2-1
abundance: few
v_gene: TRBV11-2

CDR3nt: TGTGCCAGCAGTTACGGACAGGGCAGCTCCTACGAGCAGTACTTC
CDR3aa: CASSYGQGSSYEQYF
d_gene: TRBD1
j_gene: TRBJ2-7
abundance: many
v_gene: TRBV6-5

CDR3nt: TGTGCCAGCAGCGGGTCGGCCATAGCCAAAAACATTCAGTACTTC
CDR3aa: CASSGSAIAKNIQYF
d_gene: -
j_gene: TRBJ2-4
abundance: many
v_gene: TRBV7-9

CDR3nt: TGTGCCAGCAGTTTATGGGCAGGGGGCGGTACCGGGGAGCTGTTTTTT
CDR3aa: CASSLWAGGGTGELFF
d_gene: TRBD1
j_gene: TRBJ2-2
abundance: many
v_gene: TRBV6-5

CDR3nt: TGTGCCAGCAGTGGGACTAGCGGGAAAGATACGCAGTATTTT
CDR3aa: CASSGTSGKDTQYF
d_gene: TRBD2
j_gene: TRBJ2-3
abundance: few
v_gene: TRBV7-2

CDR3nt: TGTGCCAGCAGTCCACGGGCGGGAGGGTTGAGCATTCAGTACTTC
CDR3aa: CASSPRAGGLSIQYF
d_gene: TRBD2
j_gene: TRBJ2-4
abundance: few
v_gene: TRBV12-3/TRBV12-4

CDR3nt: TGCAGCGTTGAGGGACTAGCGGAGACCCAGTACTTC
CDR3aa: CSVEGLAETQYF
d_gene: TRBD2
j_gene: TRBJ2-5
abundance: many
v_gene: TRBV29-1

CDR3nt: TGCAGCGCAGGGGGCGCAATGGCAGATACGCAGTATTTT
CDR3aa: CSAGGAMADTQYF
d_gene: TRBD1
j_gene: TRBJ2-3
abundance: few
v_gene: TRBV20-1

CDR3nt: TGTGCCAGCAGCAAATCGGGGGATTACGAGCAGTACTTC
CDR3aa: CASSKSGDYEQYF
d_gene: -
j_gene: TRBJ2-7
abundance: few
v_gene: TRBV21-1